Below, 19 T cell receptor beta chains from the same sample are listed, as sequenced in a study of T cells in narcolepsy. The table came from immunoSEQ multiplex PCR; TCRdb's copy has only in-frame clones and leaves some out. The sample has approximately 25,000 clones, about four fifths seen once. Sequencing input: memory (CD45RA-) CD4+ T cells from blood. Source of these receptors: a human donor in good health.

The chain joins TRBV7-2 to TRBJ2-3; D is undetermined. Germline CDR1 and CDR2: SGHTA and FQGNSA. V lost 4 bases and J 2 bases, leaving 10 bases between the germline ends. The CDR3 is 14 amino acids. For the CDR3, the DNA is TGTGCCAGCAGCTCCTATAAATCCACAGATACGCAGTATTTT. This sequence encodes CASSSYKSTDTQYF. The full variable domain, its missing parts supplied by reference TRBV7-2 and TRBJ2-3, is GAGVSQSPSNKVTEKGKDVELRCDPISGHTALYWYRQSLGQGLEFLIYFQGNSAPDKSGLPSDRFSAERTGGSVSTLTIQRTQQEDSAVYLCASSSYKSTDTQYFGPGTRLTVL.

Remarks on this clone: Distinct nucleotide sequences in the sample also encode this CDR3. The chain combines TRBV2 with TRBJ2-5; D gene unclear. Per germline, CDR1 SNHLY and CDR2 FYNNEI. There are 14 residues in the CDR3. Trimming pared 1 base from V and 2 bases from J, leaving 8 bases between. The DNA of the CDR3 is TGTGCCAGCAGTGAAGGGTCGATACAAGAGACCCAGTACTTC. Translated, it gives CASSEGSIQETQYF. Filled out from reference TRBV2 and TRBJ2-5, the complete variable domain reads EPEVTQTPSHQVTQMGQEVILRCVPISNHLYFYWYRQILGQKVEFLVSFYNNEISEKSEIFDDQFSVERPDGSNFTLKIRSTKLEDSAMYFCASSEGSIQETQYFGPGTRLLVL.

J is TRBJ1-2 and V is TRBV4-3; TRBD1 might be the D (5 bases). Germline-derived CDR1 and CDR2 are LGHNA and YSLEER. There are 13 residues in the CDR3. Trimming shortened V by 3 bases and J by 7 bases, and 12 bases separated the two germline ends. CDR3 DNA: TGCGCCAGCAGCCACCGACAGTCAATTGGCTACACCTTC. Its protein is CASSHRQSIGYTF.

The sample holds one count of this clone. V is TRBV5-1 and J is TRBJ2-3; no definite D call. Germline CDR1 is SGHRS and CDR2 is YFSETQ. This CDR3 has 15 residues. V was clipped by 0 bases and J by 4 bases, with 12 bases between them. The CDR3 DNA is TGCGCCAGCAGCTTGGCAATATCCAGTGCAGATACGCAGTATTTT. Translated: CASSLAISSADTQYF. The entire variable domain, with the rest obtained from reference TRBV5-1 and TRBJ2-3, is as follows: KAGVTQTPRYLIKTRGQQVTLSCSPISGHRSVSWYQQTPGQGLQFLFEYFSETQRNKGNFPGRFSGRQFSNSRSEMNVSTLELGDSALYLCASSLAISSADTQYFGPGTRLTVL.

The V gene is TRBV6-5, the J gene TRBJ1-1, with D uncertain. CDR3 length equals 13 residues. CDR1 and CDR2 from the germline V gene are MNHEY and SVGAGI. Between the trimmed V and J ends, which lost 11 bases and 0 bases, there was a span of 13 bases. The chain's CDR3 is CAHADRLNTEAFF. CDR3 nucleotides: TGTGCCCATGCTGACCGGTTGAACACTGAAGCTTTCTTT.

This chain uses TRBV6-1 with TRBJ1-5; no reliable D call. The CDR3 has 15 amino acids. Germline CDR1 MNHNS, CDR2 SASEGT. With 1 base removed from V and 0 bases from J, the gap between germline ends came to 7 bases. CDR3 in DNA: TGTGCCAGCAGTGAAGGTAGCTTTAGCAATCAGCCCCAGCATTTT. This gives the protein CASSEGSFSNQPQHF.

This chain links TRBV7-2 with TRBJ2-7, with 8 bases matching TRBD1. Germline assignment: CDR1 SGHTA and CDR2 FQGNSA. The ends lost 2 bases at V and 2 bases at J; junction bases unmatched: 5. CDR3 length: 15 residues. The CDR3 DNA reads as TGTGCCAGCAGCTTAAATCAGGGGGCGGCCTACGAGCAGTACTTC. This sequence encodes CASSLNQGAAYEQYF.

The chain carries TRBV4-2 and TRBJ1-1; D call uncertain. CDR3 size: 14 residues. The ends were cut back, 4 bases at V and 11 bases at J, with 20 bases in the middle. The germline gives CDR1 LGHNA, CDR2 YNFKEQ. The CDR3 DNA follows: TGTGCCAGCAGCCTTGAGACTCAAGGATCTACGGCTTTCTTT. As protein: CASSLETQGSTAFF.

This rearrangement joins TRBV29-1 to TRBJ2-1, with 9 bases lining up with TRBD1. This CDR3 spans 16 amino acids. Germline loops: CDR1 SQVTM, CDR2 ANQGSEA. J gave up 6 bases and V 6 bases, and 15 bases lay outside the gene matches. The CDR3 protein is CSVERNRGRLPNEQFF. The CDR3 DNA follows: TGCAGCGTGGAACGAAACAGGGGGCGTCTCCCCAATGAGCAGTTCTTC.

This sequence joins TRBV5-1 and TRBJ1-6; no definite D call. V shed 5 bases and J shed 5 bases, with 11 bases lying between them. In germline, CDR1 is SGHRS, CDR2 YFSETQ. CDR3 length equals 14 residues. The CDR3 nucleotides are TGCGCCAGCAGGGCCGGTGCGGATAATTCACCCCTCCACTTT. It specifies CASRAGADNSPLHF.

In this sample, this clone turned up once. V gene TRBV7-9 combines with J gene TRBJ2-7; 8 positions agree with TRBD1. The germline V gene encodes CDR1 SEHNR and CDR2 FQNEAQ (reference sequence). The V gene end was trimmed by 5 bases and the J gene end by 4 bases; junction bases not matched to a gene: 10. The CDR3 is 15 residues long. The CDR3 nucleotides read TGTGCCAGCAGCCCCTTTAAAACAGGGGGTTACGAGCAGTACTTC. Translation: CASSPFKTGGYEQYF.

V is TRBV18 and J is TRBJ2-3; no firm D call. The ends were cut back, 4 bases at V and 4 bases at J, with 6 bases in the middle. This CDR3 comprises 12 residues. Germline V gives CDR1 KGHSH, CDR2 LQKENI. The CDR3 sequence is CASSLLSDTQYF. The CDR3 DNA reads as TGTGCCAGCTCACTCCTCTCAGATACGCAGTATTTT.

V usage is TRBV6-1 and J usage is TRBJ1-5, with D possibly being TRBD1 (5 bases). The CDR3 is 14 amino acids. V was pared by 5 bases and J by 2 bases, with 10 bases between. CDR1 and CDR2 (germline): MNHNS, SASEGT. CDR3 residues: CASSRGGGNQPQHF. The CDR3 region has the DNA TGTGCCAGCAGTCGTGGGGGGGGCAATCAGCCCCAGCATTTT.

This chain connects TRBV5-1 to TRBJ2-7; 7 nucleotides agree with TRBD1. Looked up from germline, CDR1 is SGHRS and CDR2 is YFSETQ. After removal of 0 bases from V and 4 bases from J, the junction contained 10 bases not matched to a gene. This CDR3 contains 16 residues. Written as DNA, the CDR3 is TGCGCCAGCAGCTTGGCCGGGAAGGGGGCGCGGTACGAGCAGTACTTC. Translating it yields CASSLAGKGARYEQYF.

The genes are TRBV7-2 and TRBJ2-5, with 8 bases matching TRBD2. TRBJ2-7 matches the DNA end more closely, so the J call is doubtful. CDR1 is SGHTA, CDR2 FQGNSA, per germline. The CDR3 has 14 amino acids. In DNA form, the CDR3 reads TGTGCCAGCAGCTTAACCGGGGGGGGCTACGAGCAGTACTTC. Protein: CASSLTGGGYEQYF.

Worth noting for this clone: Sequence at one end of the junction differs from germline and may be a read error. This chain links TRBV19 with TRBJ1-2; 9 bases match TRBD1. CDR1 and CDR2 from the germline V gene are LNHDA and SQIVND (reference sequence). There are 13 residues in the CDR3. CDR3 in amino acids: CASKSDRGGPAAF. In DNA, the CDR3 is TGTGCCAGTAAATCGGACAGGGGTGGGCCCGCGGCCTTC.

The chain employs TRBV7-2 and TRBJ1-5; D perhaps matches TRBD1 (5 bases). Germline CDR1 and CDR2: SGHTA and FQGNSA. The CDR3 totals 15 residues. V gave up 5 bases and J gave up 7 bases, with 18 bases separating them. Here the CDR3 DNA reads TGTGCCAGCAGCCTTAACCCCGACAGTGCCCAGCCCCAGCATTTT. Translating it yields CASSLNPDSAQPQHF.

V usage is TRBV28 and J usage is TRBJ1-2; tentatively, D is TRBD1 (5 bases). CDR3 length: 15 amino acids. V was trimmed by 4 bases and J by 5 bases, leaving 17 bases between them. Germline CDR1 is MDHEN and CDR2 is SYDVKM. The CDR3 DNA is TGTGCCAGCAGTTCCCCCCCCCAAGGGACTTATGGCTACACCTTC. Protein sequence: CASSSPPQGTYGYTF.

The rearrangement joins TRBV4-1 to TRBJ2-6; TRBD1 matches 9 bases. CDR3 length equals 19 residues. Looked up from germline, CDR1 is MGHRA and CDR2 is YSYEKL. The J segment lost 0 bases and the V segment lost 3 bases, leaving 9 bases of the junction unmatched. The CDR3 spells CASSHRTGATSSGANVLTF. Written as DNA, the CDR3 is TGCGCCAGCAGCCACCGGACAGGGGCTACCTCCTCTGGGGCCAACGTCCTGACTTTC.